What follows are 5 T cell receptor beta chains derived from one specimen sequenced in a study of T cells after yellow fever vaccination. TCRdb fed the 5' RACE reads into MiXCR, producing one record per CDR3 protein. The table includes 400,000 or so distinct CDR3 sequences, 6% to 8% detected once. The sequencing used PBMCs, collected 5 days after the yellow fever booster vaccination. These receptors were collected from a young man who received the YFV17D yellow fever vaccine.

The chain employs TRBV7-9 and TRBJ1-1; 8 bases are a match to TRBD1. CDR1 is SEHNR, CDR2 FQNEAQ, per germline (reference sequence). There are 12 residues in the CDR3. J was trimmed by 6 bases and V by 8 bases; bases with no gene match: 5. The CDR3 sequence is CASLTGGSEAFF. The CDR3 DNA is TGTGCCAGCTTAACAGGGGGTTCTGAAGCTTTCTTT.

This clonotype was observed many times. V and J are TRBV2 and TRBJ2-7; D ambiguous. The V gene lost 6 bases and the J gene lost 0 bases, with 18 bases spanning the gap. Germline loops: CDR1 SNHLY, CDR2 FYNNEI. This CDR3 has 16 residues. The CDR3 sequence is CASRDLSRVSSYEQYF. DNA for the CDR3: TGTGCCAGCAGGGATCTCTCGCGTGTAAGCTCCTACGAGCAGTACTTC.

This clonotype was detected ten times or more. This chain joins TRBV7-6 and TRBJ2-1; the D is unclear. Germline CDR1 reads SGHVS; CDR2 reads FNYEAQ. The CDR3 sequence is 13 residues long. V was trimmed by 1 base and J by 8 bases, leaving 9 bases between them. CDR3 in DNA: TGTGCCAGCAGCTTAGTTGGCGAGGATGAGCAGTTCTTC. As protein: CASSLVGEDEQFF. The whole variable domain, filled in from reference TRBV7-6 and TRBJ2-1, reads GAGVSQSPRYKVTKRGQDVALRCDPISGHVSLYWYRQALGQGPEFLTYFNYEAQQDKSGLPNDRFSAERPEGSISTLTIQRTEQRDSAMYRCASSLVGEDEQFFGPGTRLTVL.

This sequence joins TRBV30 and TRBJ2-4, with D tentatively TRBD2 (5 bases). This CDR3 has 14 amino acids. V shed 4 bases and J shed 0 bases, with 10 bases lying between them. Germline V gene sequence: CDR1 GTSNPN, CDR2 SVGIG (reference sequence). The chain's CDR3 is CAWNPGLAKNIQYF. CDR3 DNA sequence: TGTGCCTGGAACCCCGGACTAGCCAAAAACATTCAGTACTTC.

This clonotype has at least ten counts. The DNA for the CDR3 is TGTGCCAGCAGCAAAGGAGGGGGAGGGCCTCGGAACATTCAGTACTTC. Translation gives CASSKGGGGPRNIQYF. The rearrangement uses TRBV21-1 and TRBJ2-4; the table's D gene call, TRBD2, was not cross checked with the DNA. TRBV21-1 is annotated as a pseudogene. The CDR3 contains 16 residues.